A single TCR beta chain is shown here with its context. No antigen is known for it. These data come from a study of shared clonotypes between healthy human individuals. Study conclusions and caveats: The donor pool, a small one, limited the genetic and exposure-history diversity represented.

In the original processing: Owing to the provision of junction-only sequences devoid of quality scores by immunoSEQ, filtering differed. Data came from immunoSEQ multiplex PCR; TCRdb stores just in-frame clones and leaves some out. V, J and clone size derive from that table, while D and trimming were established from the DNA sequence. The table has 980,000 or so clones, 60% to 85% seen once. Trimming removed 11 bases from V and 1 base from J; junction bases left unmatched: 8. CDR1 and CDR2 from the germline V gene are MNHEY and SVGAGI. This CDR3 comprises 13 residues. The sequenced sample was memory CD4+ T cells sorted from blood. The subset is: CD45RA-negative fraction. The receptor's source is a man younger than 35 in good health. The J gene is TRBJ2-7, the V gene TRBV6-5, with 7 bases matching TRBD2. The CDR3 region has the DNA TGTGCCGCGGCGGGGGATATGTCCTACGAGCAGTACTTC. Protein product: CAAAGDMSYEQYF.